This paragraph reports one T cell receptor beta chain. This clone was seen a few times. No cognate antigen has been identified for it. The record has no base qualities; no much larger clone is one base away. Trimming at the junction amounts to 8 bases on V and 1 base on J, and the germline ends lie 9 bases apart. Taken from the germline V gene, the CDR1 and CDR2 loops are MNHEY and SVGAGI. Spanning cysteine to phenylalanine, the CDR3 consists of 12 amino acids. Only the CDR3 region is kept as DNA, spanning 36 bases read in frame from base 1. This sample stems from a study of T cells in tumors after PD-1 blockade (dated by TCRdb to between 2017 and 2020). Study-level background: Patients with prior checkpoint blockade, systemic immunosuppressant use, or recent radiotherapy or other anti-cancer therapy within 4 weeks were excluded. RECIST version 1.1 was used to assess clinical response. The study performed paired single-cell RNA and TCR sequencing on site-matched tumors from BCC or SCC patients before and after anti-PD-1 therapy. An average of approximately 27,000 TCR templates (range about 500-99,264) and roughly 6,000 unique clonotypes was obtained for tumor samples, around 20-fold deeper than single-cell TCR sequencing. Some patients also continued taking vismodegib 150 mg daily during anti-PD-1 treatment. Pembrolizumab 200 mg every 3 weeks or cemiplimab 350 mg every 2 weeks was administered to patients. Here is what the overall study found, with its caveats: About 39% of TCR clonotypes from the tumor were detected in blood, and certain novel exhausted tumor clones were present in blood collected before treatment, which suggests recruitment from the periphery. Exhausted CD8+ clones expanded after therapy were found to be mostly novel clonotypes undetected pre-treatment, suggesting clonal replacement rather than reinvigoration of pre-existing clones. Clonal replacement was observed only between pre- and post-treatment samples and not between two pre-treatment samples, a pattern that was regarded as arguing against biopsy timing or location artifacts. The source of novel T cell clones was not identified and could include lymphoid organs or rare unexpanded clones within the tumor or its periphery.

Deep TCRbeta sequencing was performed with the immunoSEQ platform. For the original study's pipeline: Only productive rearrangements were exported from the immunoSEQ Analyzer for further analysis. A two-sided binomial test with a Bonferroni-corrected P below 0.01 was used to call clones that significantly expanded or contracted between timepoints. T cell phenotypes were assigned to bulk TCRbeta clonotypes by matching to single-cell RNA+TCR-seq clones sharing the same TCRbeta sequence. Tumor enrichment of a clone was calculated by dividing the clone's tumor frequency by the clone's PBMC frequency, both taken from bulk TCR sequencing. TCRs were grouped by GLIPH into specificity groups, defined as clusters of distinct TCRs likely recognizing common antigens via shared CDR3 motifs. As stored in TCRdb, this immuneACCESS dataset retains in-frame rearrangements with V and J assigned. A fraction of the clones does not appear; measured against another copy, unresolved V genes explain less than half of the discrepancy, and the remainder lacks a known reason. V and J calls and clone size are those listed in that table; D and trimming were worked out from the DNA. The sample table records 1,500 to 2,000 clones; roughly 73% of these occur just once. The leading ten clones occupy roughly an eighth of the sample.

What the time point label conveys for this sample: after anti-PD-1 therapy. Tumor biopsies were site-matched, taken from the same primary tumor before and after PD-1 blockade. For bulk TCRbeta sequencing, genomic DNA was extracted from tumor biopsies or peripheral blood, and input amounts ranged from roughly 600 ng to 6,004 ng. Bulk TCRbeta sequencing was performed on remaining biopsy material to increase sensitivity for rare clonotypes compared with single-cell TCR sequencing. All patients had histologically proven advanced or metastatic basal or squamous cell carcinoma and were poor candidates for surgical resection. The basal cell carcinoma cohort comprised about eleven patients, of whom roughly eight had bulk tumor TCR sequencing. Fresh biopsies were taken from the primary tumor site, and part of the biopsy material was kept in RNAlater for exome and bulk TCR sequencing.

Recombination connected TRBV6-5 to TRBJ2-7; a tentative D call is TRBD1 (6 bases match). The sequenced sample was tumor tissue, obtained after anti-PD-1 treatment. The receptor comes from a human donor with basal cell carcinoma. The CDR3 region reads CASGTFSYEQYF. The DNA sequence reads TGTGCCAGCGGGACATTTTCCTACGAGCAGTACTTC.